This T cell receptor (beta chain) appears in the sequencing data of a study of PD-L1 blockade in urothelial cancer. General study results and limits: Greater 3-week expansion of tumor-associated blood clones was recorded for durable-benefit patients.

TCRdb keeps only in-frame clones here, not all; method: immunoSEQ multiplex PCR. The sample has about 120,000 clones, approximately 90% seen once. The time point is: peripheral blood 6 weeks after treatment start. Remarks on this clone: What it binds is unknown.

The CDR3 spans 17 residues. Germline CDR1 SGDLS, CDR2 YYNGEE. The J segment lost 3 bases and the V segment lost 4 bases, leaving 10 bases of the junction unmatched. The chain couples TRBV9 to TRBJ2-2; TRBD2 matches at 9 bases. The receptor comes from a man aged 60 to 75 with urothelial cancer. The specimen was PBMCs, collected around atezolizumab (anti-PD-L1) treatment. This CDR3 reads CASSLQGAGGHTGELFF. The CDR3 DNA reads as TGTGCCAGCAGCCTCCAGGGAGCGGGGGGCCACACCGGGGAGCTGTTTTTT.